In this sample, the clone carrying this T cell receptor beta chain turned up a few times. Through a sample-barcoded 5' primer and a J-beta primer mix, a second PCR was run for roughly 6 to 12 cycles. TCRdb recomputed calls from the 5' RACE reads with MiXCR, one row per CDR3 protein. The table has 890,000 or so distinct CDR3 sequences, under 80% seen once. This entry comes from a study of blood T cells in healthy people across ages. The CDR3 length is 14 residues. J was trimmed by 2 bases and V by 0 bases; bases with no gene match: 3. The germline V gene has CDR1 SQVTM and CDR2 ANQGSEA. This receptor was obtained from a young man in good health. The chain links TRBV29-1 to TRBJ2-7; 8 nucleotides match TRBD1. The sample consisted of blood. The CDR3 here is CSVEDRTGTYEQYF. The DNA of the CDR3 is TGCAGCGTTGAAGATCGGACAGGGACCTACGAGCAGTACTTC.